Listed here are 27 T cell receptor beta chains from one sample, sequenced in a study of cytomegalovirus exposure and HLA in healthy donors. Assay used: immunoSEQ multiplex PCR; TCRdb lists only in-frame clones, some missing. The data show about 120,000 clones, approximately 87% seen once. The sequencing input was PBMCs. The receptors originated from a woman in her late teens or twenties in good health and CMV-seropositive.

This sequence joins TRBV2 and TRBJ1-5; maybe TRBD1 (6 bases). This CDR3 has 15 amino acids. Trimming took 4 bases from V and 6 from J, leaving 16 bases between them. Germline V CDR1 and CDR2: SNHLY, FYNNEI. DNA for the CDR3: TGTGCCAGCAGTGGTGGCAGGGGAAAGGGTCAGCCCCAGCATTTT. Amino acid sequence: CASSGGRGKGQPQHF.

This clone was detected only once. This chain connects TRBV6-1 to TRBJ2-7; maybe TRBD2 (5 bases). The germline V gene encodes CDR1 MNHNS and CDR2 SASEGT. With 10 bases removed from V and 5 bases from J, the gap between germline ends came to 18 bases. This CDR3 has 13 amino acids. The CDR3 here is CATVSEVWDEQYF. CDR3 in DNA: TGTGCCACTGTGTCGGAGGTGTGGGACGAGCAGTACTTC.

This chain links TRBV11-2 with TRBJ1-2, with TRBD1 identical over 10 bases. Germline V gene sequence: CDR1 SGHAT, CDR2 FQNNGV. The CDR3 sequence is 14 residues long. V shed 5 bases and J 8 bases; nucleotides not matched to a gene: 8. The CDR3 DNA reads TGTGCCAGCAGCCCCGACAGGGGGCGTTGGGGCTACACCTTC. Its translation: CASSPDRGRWGYTF.

This chain uses TRBV14 with TRBJ2-1, with D maybe TRBD1 (5 bases). The CDR3 is 15 residues long. CDR1 SGHDN and CDR2 FVKESK come from the germline V gene. V gave up 0 bases and J gave up 7 bases, with 13 bases separating them. The DNA of the CDR3 is TGTGCCAGCAGCCAAGATCGGGCAGGGTATAATGAGCAGTTCTTC. This translates into CASSQDRAGYNEQFF.

The chain has TRBV6-5 and TRBJ1-4; 7 bases match TRBD1. From germline, CDR1 is MNHEY and CDR2 SVGAGI. The CDR3 runs 14 residues. V was clipped by 2 bases and J by 5 bases; unmatched bases: 2. CDR3 DNA sequence: TGTGCCAGCAGTTACGACAGGGTCAATGAAAAACTGTTTTTT. It specifies CASSYDRVNEKLFF.

The rearrangement joins TRBV7-2 to TRBJ1-5, with TRBD1 matching 12 bases. The CDR3 contains 16 residues. After removal of 1 base from V and 11 bases from J, the junction contained 9 bases not matched to a gene. Per the germline V gene, CDR1 is SGHTA and CDR2 is FQGNSA. CDR3 loop: CASSLGGTGGDRAQHF. The CDR3 DNA reads TGTGCCAGCAGCTTAGGTGGGACAGGGGGCGATCGGGCCCAGCATTTT. The variable domain in full, completed from reference TRBV7-2 and TRBJ1-5, reads GAGVSQSPSNKVTEKGKDVELRCDPISGHTALYWYRQSLGQGLEFLIYFQGNSAPDKSGLPSDRFSAERTGGSVSTLTIQRTQQEDSAVYLCASSLGGTGGDRAQHFGDGTRLSIL.

CDR3 nucleotide sequence: TGCGCCAGCAGCTTGACGGGGGTCGAGAACACAGATACGCAGTATTTT. Amino acid sequence: CASSLTGVENTDTQYF. The chain combines TRBV5-1 with TRBJ2-3; D is perhaps TRBD2 (6 bases). Trimming left V 1 base short and J 2 bases short, with 14 bases between. The germline V gene encodes CDR1 SGHRS and CDR2 YFSETQ. The CDR3 runs 16 residues.

The genes are TRBV10-3 and TRBJ2-1; 7 bases align to TRBD2. The trim removed 6 bases at V and 10 bases at J, leaving 9 bases unmatched. From germline, CDR1 is ENHRY and CDR2 SYGVKD. The CDR3 sequence is 13 residues long. This CDR3 reads CAISATPGREQFF. CDR3 bases: TGTGCCATCAGCGCAACACCCGGGAGGGAGCAGTTCTTC.

This chain uses TRBV21-1 with TRBJ2-5; TRBD2 was called by the table and not checked on the DNA. TRBV21-1 constitutes a pseudogene. This CDR3 is 15 amino acids long. CDR3 protein: CASSKVLEKKETQYF. CDR3 sequence (DNA): TGTGCCAGCAGCAAAGTCTTAGAGAAGAAGGAGACCCAGTACTTC.

The rearrangement uses TRBV5-6 and TRBJ2-6; D perhaps matches TRBD1 (6 bases). CDR1 SGHDT and CDR2 YYEEEE come from the germline V gene. V was shortened by 4 bases and J by 1 base, with 12 bases between the two germline ends. The CDR3 length is 16 residues. The CDR3 DNA is TGTGCCAGCAGCATCGCCAGGGGATCTGGGGCCAACGTCCTGACTTTC. This sequence encodes CASSIARGSGANVLTF.

The rearrangement uses TRBV30 and TRBJ1-6; no firm D call. Germline loops: CDR1 GTSNPN, CDR2 SVGIG (reference sequence). This CDR3 region has 14 residues. Trimming cost V 5 bases and J 5 bases, with 13 bases left between them. CDR3 in DNA: TGTGCCTGGGGGGAGGGAATCCATAATTCACCCCTCCACTTT. It yields the protein CAWGEGIHNSPLHF.

This chain uses TRBV19 with TRBJ1-2; D unresolved. With 5 bases removed from V and 2 bases from J, the gap between germline ends came to 3 bases. CDR1 is LNHDA, CDR2 SQIVND, per germline (reference sequence). CDR3 length: 11 amino acids. CDR3 region: CASSVNYGYTF. The CDR3 DNA reads as TGTGCCAGTAGTGTAAACTATGGCTACACCTTC. The full variable domain, in which reference TRBV19 and TRBJ1-2 provide the parts outside the CDR3, is DGGITQSPKYLFRKEGQNVTLSCEQNLNHDAMYWYRQDPGQGLRLIYYSQIVNDFQKGDIAEGYSVSREKKESFPLTVTSAQKNPTAFYLCASSVNYGYTFGSGTRLTVV.

DNA for the CDR3: TGTGCCAGCCAGCCCCCGACAGGGTACACCACTGAAGCTTTCTTT. Protein sequence: CASQPPTGYTTEAFF. The chain carries TRBV19 and TRBJ1-1; 7 bases agree with TRBD1. Germline loops: CDR1 LNHDA, CDR2 SQIVND (reference sequence). Unmatched junction bases numbered 14, after V lost 9 bases and J lost 4 bases. This CDR3 has 15 amino acids. Complete variable domain (other parts from reference TRBV19 and TRBJ1-1): DGGITQSPKYLFRKEGQNVTLSCEQNLNHDAMYWYRQDPGQGLRLIYYSQIVNDFQKGDIAEGYSVSREKKESFPLTVTSAQKNPTAFYLCASQPPTGYTTEAFFGQGTRLTVV.

The chain combines TRBV27 with TRBJ2-1; 11 bases map to TRBD2. The ends lost 3 bases at V and 7 bases at J; junction bases unmatched: 5. Germline V CDR1 and CDR2: MNHEY, SMNVEV (reference sequence). CDR3 length equals 15 residues. The chain's CDR3 is CASSLGTSGDNEQFF. In DNA, the CDR3 is TGTGCCAGCAGTTTGGGGACTAGCGGAGATAATGAGCAGTTCTTC.

This chain links TRBV27 with TRBJ2-7, with 8 bases matching TRBD1. The CDR3 has 15 residues. CDR1 and CDR2 from the germline V gene are MNHEY and SMNVEV (reference sequence). The trim removed 5 bases at V and 3 bases at J, leaving 9 bases unmatched. The CDR3 nucleotides read TGTGCCAGCAGTACTCCCGGGACAGGCTTCTACGAGCAGTACTTC. It codes for CASSTPGTGFYEQYF.

The chain employs TRBV29-1 and TRBJ2-1, with TRBD1 identical over 8 bases. Germline CDR1 SQVTM, CDR2 ANQGSEA. The CDR3 totals 13 residues. V dropped 7 bases and J dropped 8; count of bases not matched to a gene: 10. As DNA, the CDR3 is TGCAGCGGGCGGGGACAGGTTTTCTATGAGCAGTTCTTC. This gives the protein CSGRGQVFYEQFF.

This clone was seen once. The chain's CDR3 is CASSYSTGGIYNEQFF. The CDR3 bases are TGTGCCAGCAGTTACTCTACAGGGGGAATATACAATGAGCAGTTCTTC. The chain links TRBV6-5 to TRBJ2-1, with 8 bases that match TRBD1. Trimming removed 0 bases from V and 4 bases from J; junction bases left unmatched: 5. Germline-derived CDR1 and CDR2 are MNHEY and SVGAGI. This CDR3 contains 16 residues.

The rearrangement uses TRBV10-3 and TRBJ2-5; 7 nucleotides match TRBD1. The V gene's germline CDR1 is ENHRY and CDR2 SYGVKD. The CDR3 sequence is 16 residues long. Losses at the gene ends were 2 bases for V and 5 bases for J; bases not matched to a gene: 11. The CDR3 loop is CAISEGLHRGGETQYF. For the CDR3, the DNA is TGTGCCATCAGTGAGGGCCTTCACAGGGGTGGGGAGACCCAGTACTTC.

The chain uses TRBV19 and TRBJ2-1; tentative D call: TRBD1 (6 bases). V gave up 5 bases and J gave up 2 bases, with 10 bases separating them. The CDR3 has 14 amino acids. CDR1 is LNHDA, CDR2 SQIVND, per germline (reference sequence). The CDR3 is CASSLTGTYNEQFF. The CDR3 DNA is TGTGCCAGTAGTTTGACAGGTACCTACAATGAGCAGTTCTTC.

The chain uses TRBV10-3 and TRBJ2-7; tentative D call: TRBD2 (5 bases). Germline CDR1 and CDR2: ENHRY and SYGVKD. The CDR3 runs 14 residues. V was trimmed by 0 bases and J by 1 base, leaving 7 bases between them. CDR3 bases: TGTGCCATCAGTGAGTCAGCGGAATCCTACGAGCAGTACTTC. Translating gives CAISESAESYEQYF.

This chain joins TRBV5-1 and TRBJ1-1; D not certain. V was trimmed by 2 bases and J by 5 bases, leaving 13 bases between them. Germline V CDR1 and CDR2: SGHRS, YFSETQ. This CDR3 contains 14 residues. The CDR3 is CASSFGKGGTEAFF. The CDR3 DNA reads as TGCGCCAGCAGCTTTGGGAAGGGCGGGACTGAAGCTTTCTTT.

V usage is TRBV19 and J usage is TRBJ2-1, with a weak D call TRBD2 (6 bases). The CDR3 runs 13 residues. Per the germline V gene, CDR1 is LNHDA and CDR2 is SQIVND (reference sequence). The CDR3 is CATGVHPYNEQFF. CDR3 nucleotide sequence: TGTGCTACGGGAGTCCATCCCTACAATGAGCAGTTCTTC. The entire variable domain, with the rest obtained from reference TRBV19 and TRBJ2-1, is as follows: DGGITQSPKYLFRKEGQNVTLSCEQNLNHDAMYWYRQDPGQGLRLIYYSQIVNDFQKGDIAEGYSVSREKKESFPLTVTSAQKNPTAFYLCATGVHPYNEQFFGPGTRLTVL.

The chain recombines TRBV19 with TRBJ1-5, with no clear D. Trimming left V 4 bases short and J 5 bases short, with 18 bases between. CDR3 length: 16 amino acids. Germline V gene sequence: CDR1 LNHDA, CDR2 SQIVND (reference sequence). The CDR3 reads CASSKSSGSRDQPQHF. CDR3 nucleotides: TGTGCCAGTAGTAAATCTTCTGGTTCCCGAGATCAGCCCCAGCATTTT.

A single count supports this clone. The chain uses TRBV7-3 and TRBJ2-7; TRBD1 matches at 9 bases. The J segment lost 0 bases and the V segment lost 5 bases, leaving 5 bases of the junction unmatched. The CDR3 is 15 amino acids. Germline V CDR1 and CDR2: SGHTA, FQGTGA. The CDR3 loop reads CASSPGQGSSYEQYF. CDR3 nucleotide sequence: TGTGCCAGCAGCCCCGGACAGGGGAGCTCCTACGAGCAGTACTTC.

V gene TRBV11-3 combines with J gene TRBJ2-3, with 11 bases fitting TRBD2. V dropped 5 bases and J dropped 1; count of bases not matched to a gene: 5. Germline V gene data show CDR1 as SGHNT and CDR2 as YENEEA. The CDR3 consists of 16 residues. CDR3 nucleotide sequence: TGTGCCAGCAGCGAGGGGGGACTAGCGGGCACAGATACGCAGTATTTT. Encoded protein: CASSEGGLAGTDTQYF. Combining the CDR3 with reference TRBV11-3 and TRBJ2-3 gives the whole variable domain EAGVVQSPRYKIIEKKQPVAFWCNPISGHNTLYWYLQNLGQGPELLIRYENEEAVDDSQLPKDRFSAERLKGVDSTLKIQPAELGDSAVYLCASSEGGLAGTDTQYFGPGTRLTVL.

The rearrangement uses TRBV20-1 and TRBJ2-1; D unresolved. With 1 base removed from V and 6 bases from J, the gap between germline ends came to 4 bases. This CDR3 has 11 residues. Germline V gene data show CDR1 as DFQATT and CDR2 as SNEGSKA (reference sequence). CDR3 loop: CSARGANEQFF. DNA of the CDR3: TGCAGTGCTAGAGGGGCCAATGAGCAGTTCTTC.

The gene calls are TRBV9 and TRBJ2-1, with 14 bases aligning to TRBD2. J gave up 7 bases and V 3 bases, and 3 bases lay outside the gene matches. CDR1 is SGDLS, CDR2 YYNGEE, per germline. The CDR3 runs to 15 residues. CDR3 in amino acids: CASSGTSGGTNEQFF. In DNA, the CDR3 is TGTGCCAGCAGCGGGACTAGCGGGGGGACTAATGAGCAGTTCTTC.